This T cell receptor beta chain comes out of a study of response to subunit inactivated influenza vaccine. TCRdb reprocessed the RT-PCR reads via MiXCR and lists one record per CDR3 protein. The repertoire holds about 530,000 distinct CDR3 sequences, with 10% to 15% as singletons. Turning to this clonotype: What it binds is unknown.

Trimming removed 3 bases from V and 4 bases from J, with 20 bases in between. This CDR3 region has 17 residues. The V gene's germline CDR1 is SGHKS and CDR2 YYEKEE (reference sequence). Overall study results and limits: The authors suggested that every seasonal influenza vaccination recruits few new T cells.

The clonotype originates from a man aged 50 to 59 who received an inactivated influenza vaccine. The sample here was PBMCs from blood, taken on the day of vaccination. The chain joins TRBV5-5 to TRBJ2-1; TRBD2 is a possible D gene (5 bases). The CDR3 sequence is CASSSTSLRDSYNEQFF. CDR3 nucleotide sequence: TGTGCCAGCAGCTCAACCTCACTTCGGGATTCGTACAATGAGCAGTTCTTC. The whole variable domain, filled in from reference TRBV5-5 and TRBJ2-1, reads DAGVTQSPTHLIKTRGQQVTLRCSPISGHKSVSWYQQVLGQGPQFIFQYYEKEERGRGNFPDRFSARQFPNYSSELNVNALLLGDSALYLCASSSTSLRDSYNEQFFGPGTRLTVL.